Included here is one TCR beta chain sequence, with context. No cognate antigen has been identified for it. Within one base of it there is no much larger clone, and no base qualities were kept. CDR1 and CDR2 (ENHRY, SYGVKD) derive from the germline V gene. V was cut back by 6 bases and J by 5 bases, leaving a gap of 8 bases between them. The CDR3, cysteine through phenylalanine, is 13 amino acids long. The retained sequence is limited to the CDR3, 39 bases, with the frame set at the first base. The data originate from a study of blood T cell repertoires in COVID-19 (dated by TCRdb to about 2020). Concerning the study at large: Collaborator samples came from the United States, Italy and Spain and covered acute and convalescent phases of COVID-19. The material from the prospective study consisted of cDNA or gDNA derived from T cells, B-cell-depleted T cells, or PBMCs. Deeply sampled blood TCRbeta repertoires from subjects exposed to, actively infected with, or recovered from COVID-19 were included in the dataset. The repertoires were released in a freely available public database meant as a resource for research on the immune response to SARS-CoV-2. The samples were drawn from two sources: the first 160 participants of the ongoing ImmuneRACE study, and over 1,000 subjects contributed by 6 global collaborators. Nearly every sample came with metadata listing a de-identified subject ID, COVID-19 status, age in years and sex. Where HLA class I and class II types were available, the types were taken from metadata supplied by the sample provider, not from assay-based typing.

TCRbeta CDR3 regions were amplified from genomic DNA using the immunoSEQ Assay, a bias-controlled multiplex PCR. For the original study's pipeline: The number of nucleated cells in each sample was estimated from the amplification of reference gene primers within the assay. To quantify the absolute abundance of each unique TCRbeta CDR3 rearrangement, sequence reads were collapsed and filtered. Productive Simpson clonality was computed per sample as the square root of Simpson's diversity index over productive rearrangements. Here the immuneACCESS table is served through TCRdb, limited to in-frame sequences with V and J called. Missing clones are a known gap in these copies; in checked studies unresolved V genes cover under half, and the rest lacks a known reason. Clone size and the V and J calls come from that table; the DNA yielded D and trimming. Recorded for this sample are some 130,000 clones; roughly 89% of them occurred a single time. 4.3% of the sample comes from the top ten.

One collaborating source in Seattle enrolled patients during active infection and followed them longitudinally through the course of disease. Whole blood was collected in K2EDTA tubes by collaborating institutions according to the institutions' own protocols. For TCRbeta analysis, collaborators shipped samples in one of three forms: frozen whole blood, isolated PBMCs, or DNA extracted from either of those sample types. The paper as a whole reports these results and caveats: How much clinical and demographic metadata was included differed by source and by participant, and the metadata was provided uncurated.

This TCR came from a man between 60 and 75 years old with COVID-19, enrolled during active disease. The sequence links TRBV10-3 to TRBJ1-6; the D gene assignment is ambiguous. The sample was peripheral blood. The CDR3 amino acid sequence is: CAISPTNNSPLHF. In nucleotide form, the sequence is TGTGCCATCAGCCCAACAAATAATTCACCCCTCCACTTT.